Shown below are 5 T cell receptor beta chains from a single sample sequenced in a study of control samples from healthy donors and cancer patients. The protocol was immunoSEQ multiplex PCR, while the TCRdb copy is restricted to in-frame clones and leaves out a portion. The sample lists roughly 160,000 clones, approximately 94% occurring once. The source material was PBMCs. Source of these receptors: a man aged 55 to 69 with colorectal cancer.

This chain uses TRBV7-9 with TRBJ1-2; the match to TRBD1 covers 9 bases. This CDR3 spans 16 amino acids. The ends lost 5 bases at V and 4 bases at J; junction bases unmatched: 11. Per the germline V gene, CDR1 is SEHNR and CDR2 is FQNEAQ (reference sequence). The CDR3 region is CASSAGQGLRGYGYTF. Written as DNA, the CDR3 is TGTGCCAGCAGCGCCGGACAGGGGCTCAGAGGCTATGGCTACACCTTC.

This clone appeared once. This CDR3 reads CASSPLAGGYSGANVLTF. The DNA of the CDR3 is TGTGCCAGCAGCCCATTAGCGGGGGGTTACTCTGGGGCCAACGTCCTGACTTTC. The chain links TRBV3-1 (or the pseudogene TRBV3-2) to TRBJ2-6; 10 nucleotides align to TRBD2. Germline V gene sequence: CDR1 LGHDT, CDR2 YNNKEL (reference sequence). The CDR3 is 18 residues long. The V and J ends lost 4 bases and 0 bases, in that order; junction bases with no gene match: 6.

V gene TRBV6-5 combines with J gene TRBJ2-7; TRBD2 matches 8 bases. Germline CDR1 and CDR2: MNHEY and SVGAGI. CDR3 length: 15 amino acids. After removal of 8 bases from V and 6 bases from J, the junction contained 15 bases not matched to a gene. CDR3 region: CASRIERGGPGEQYF. CDR3 sequence (DNA): TGTGCCAGCCGCATAGAACGGGGGGGGCCGGGCGAGCAGTACTTC.

The chain's CDR3 is CASSLEGGENYGYTF. CDR3 in DNA: TGTGCCAGCAGCTTGGAGGGAGGCGAGAACTATGGCTACACCTTC. This rearrangement joins TRBV5-4 to TRBJ1-2, with unresolved D. The CDR3 loop spans 15 amino acids. The V and J ends lost 0 bases and 2 bases respectively, with 11 bases between them. CDR1 SGHNT and CDR2 YYREEE come from the germline V gene (reference sequence).

The J gene is TRBJ1-1, the V gene TRBV3-1 (or the pseudogene TRBV3-2), with D tentatively TRBD1 (5 bases). Germline V lookup: CDR1 LGHDT, CDR2 YNNKEL (reference sequence). V was shortened by 6 bases and J by 0 bases, with 11 bases between the two germline ends. The CDR3 has 14 residues. This chain's CDR3 is CASRRDGLNTEAFF. The CDR3 bases are TGTGCCAGCAGGCGGGACGGACTGAACACTGAAGCTTTCTTT.